This T cell receptor beta chain was sequenced during a study of T cells in Graves' hyperthyroidism and ophthalmopathy. At the level of the study: Upon initial diagnosis and before any treatment, peripheral blood was collected. Study-wide findings and caveats: Most clonotypes expanded in the thyroid (above 0.001) were also present in blood.

Duration under 3 months, a NOSPECS grade of at least 4, and a Clinical Activity Score of at least 3 characterized the ophthalmopathy patients. Authors of the study amplified TCR beta CDR3 regions from RNA transcripts. A set of HTBI primers served as the primers for a first-round RT-PCR of the TCR CDR3. TCRdb reanalysed the multiplex PCR reads using MiXCR and keeps one entry per CDR3 protein. This table holds approximately 400,000 distinct CDR3 sequences, about an eighth found once. This clonotype was seen ten or more times. The target antigen is unknown. Trimming pared 1 base from V and 3 bases from J, leaving 4 bases between. The CDR3 has 12 residues. Germline loops: CDR1 SGHNT, CDR2 YYREEE (reference sequence).

J is TRBJ1-1 and V is TRBV5-4; D is undetermined. The clonotype originates from a man aged 50-60 years with Graves' ophthalmopathy. Sequencing used blood. For the CDR3, the DNA is TGTGCCAGCAGCTTGCCAGACACTGAAGCTTTCTTT. Its protein product is CASSLPDTEAFF.